A selection of T cell receptor beta chains follows, all from one sample in a study of cytomegalovirus exposure and HLA in healthy donors. Sequencing used immunoSEQ multiplex PCR; TCRdb keeps in-frame clones, though not all of them. The table has 150,000 to 200,000 clones, about 85% seen once. The sample was PBMCs. Source of these receptors: a man between 18 and 29 years old in good health and CMV-seropositive. Each CDR3 is given with its conserved first and last residue. A D gene is named only where the DNA matches it firmly. Where a row states a size, it is once, few, many or the class of an expanded clone; other rows omit it.

TRBV30,-,TRBJ2-1,-,TGTGCCTGGTCGGGGGGCGGCTACAATGAGCAGTTCTTC,CAWSGGGYNEQFF
TRBV10-2,TRBD1,TRBJ2-7,-,TGCGCCAGTAAAAGGACAGGGGGCAGCTACGAGCAGTACTTC,CASKRTGGSYEQYF
TRBV9,-,TRBJ2-5,-,TGTGCCAGCAGTCAGGGGACGGTCCAAGAGACCCAGTACTTC,CASSQGTVQETQYF
TRBV10-3,TRBD1,TRBJ2-7,-,TGTGCCATCAGTGAGTCGACAGGGGGCTACGAGCAGTACTTC,CAISESTGGYEQYF
TRBV7-3,-,TRBJ2-7,-,TGTGCCAGCAGCCTCTCTCCGGGGAACTACGAGCAGTACTTC,CASSLSPGNYEQYF
TRBV6-5,-,TRBJ1-6,-,TGTGCCAGCAGCTCCAGGGTCGGTAATTCACCCCTCCACTTT,CASSSRVGNSPLHF
TRBV6-1,-,TRBJ2-2,-,TGTGCCAGCAGTGGGCCTTCCGGGGAGCTGTTTTTT,CASSGPSGELFF
TRBV5-6,-,TRBJ1-2,-,TGTGCCAGCAGCATCGGGACAAGTGGCTACACCTTC,CASSIGTSGYTF
TRBV25-1,TRBD1,TRBJ1-2,once,TGTGCCAGCAGTGGGTTTCCCGGTACAGGGACAGCTAACTATGGCTACACCTTC,CASSGFPGTGTANYGYTF
TRBV30,-,TRBJ2-3,few,TGTGCCGGGGGGTGGGGTGGCGCAGATACGCAGTATTTT,CAGGWGGADTQYF
TRBV11-3,-,TRBJ2-5,-,TGTGCCAGCAGCTTATTCAAGAGCCCGGAGACCCAGTACTTC,CASSLFKSPETQYF
TRBV5-4,-,TRBJ2-1,-,TGTGCCAGCAGCTTAGGAGGGGTCCTCAATGAGCAGTTCTTC,CASSLGGVLNEQFF
TRBV4-3,TRBD2,TRBJ2-7,-,TGCGCCAGCAGCCAAGGGAGCGGGGGGACCTACGAGCAGTACTTC,CASSQGSGGTYEQYF
TRBV30,-,TRBJ1-6,-,TGTGCCTGGGCCCCCGGGGGGGTTTCACCCCTCCACTTT,CAWAPGGVSPLHF
TRBV7-2,TRBD1,TRBJ1-1,-,TGTGCCAGCAGCCAAGTGCGGGGACAGGGGTTGGATGAAGCTTTCTTT,CASSQVRGQGLDEAFF
TRBV7-8,TRBD1,TRBJ2-2,-,TGTGCCAGCAGCTTGGACAGGTTAACCGGGGAGCTGTTTTTT,CASSLDRLTGELFF
TRBV5-1,-,TRBJ2-6,-,TGCGCCAGCAGCATCGGGACATCGAGCTCTGGGGCCAACGGCCTGACTTTC,CASSIGTSSSGANGLTF
TRBV4-2,TRBD1,TRBJ1-1,-,TGTGCCAGCAGCCAACCACAGGGACAGGGGGGCTCTGAAGCTTTCTTT,CASSQPQGQGGSEAFF
TRBV6-5,TRBD2,TRBJ2-2,-,TGTGCCAGCAGTTACACTGGACTAGCACCCGGGGAGCTGTTTTTT,CASSYTGLAPGELFF
TRBV25-1,-,TRBJ2-2,-,TGTGCCAGCAGTGAATTGAGGGTCACCGGGGAGCTGTTTTTT,CASSELRVTGELFF
TRBV6-5,-,TRBJ2-2,few,TGTGCCAGCAGTTACCCAAACACCGGGGAGCTGTTTTTT,CASSYPNTGELFF
TRBV19,-,TRBJ1-5,-,TGTGCCAGTAGTATTATAAATCAGCCCCAGCATTTT,CASSIINQPQHF
TRBV30,TRBD1,TRBJ2-7,-,TGTGCCCGTAGACAGGGGGCTAACGAGCAGTACTTC,CARRQGANEQYF
TRBV4-3,TRBD2,TRBJ2-2,-,TGCGCCAGCAGCCAAGAGAGGACTAGCGGGGCCACCGGGGAGCTGTTTTTT,CASSQERTSGATGELFF
TRBV4-3,-,TRBJ2-1,-,TGCGCCAGCAGCCAAGAACAGGGGGGGCTGCAGTTCTTC,CASSQEQGGLQFF
TRBV6-1,TRBD1,TRBJ1-1,-,TGTGCCAGCAGTGCCGGGGGACAGGGTTTAAACACTGAAGCTTTCTTT,CASSAGGQGLNTEAFF
TRBV15,-,TRBJ1-2,-,TGTGCCACCAGCAGAGGAATAGGGGTGAACTATGGCTACACCTTC,CATSRGIGVNYGYTF
TRBV10-3,TRBD1,TRBJ2-6,-,TGTGCCATCAGTGAAGGGACAGGGGGTTTGGGGGACTCTGGGGCCAACGTCCTGACTTTC,CAISEGTGGLGDSGANVLTF
TRBV5-6,TRBD1,TRBJ1-2,-,TGTGCCAGCAGCTTGTGGGGCCAGGGGGGAGGCTACACCTTC,CASSLWGQGGGYTF
TRBV10-2,-,TRBJ2-7,-,TGCGCCAGCAGTGCAAACTCCTACGAGCAGTACTTC,CASSANSYEQYF
TRBV7-2,TRBD2,TRBJ2-5,-,TGTGCCAGCAGCCCCTCGCAGCGGGGGGGCTGGGAGACCCAGTACTTC,CASSPSQRGGWETQYF
TRBV6-1,-,TRBJ1-6,few,TGTGCCAGCAGCGCAGGGCCCTATAATTCACCCCTCCACTTT,CASSAGPYNSPLHF
TRBV7-2,TRBD1,TRBJ2-1,-,TGTGCCAGCAGCTTAGTAGGGGGCGGATCTTTTGAGCAGTTCTTC,CASSLVGGGSFEQFF
TRBV4-1,-,TRBJ1-2,once,TGCGCCAGCAGCCAAGATCGAACAGCGGGAGGCTACACCTTC,CASSQDRTAGGYTF
TRBV7-3,-,TRBJ2-6,-,TGTGCCAGCAGCATTAGCGGACCTGGGGCCAACGGCCTGACTTTC,CASSISGPGANGLTF
TRBV18,TRBD1,TRBJ1-5,-,TGTGCCAGCTCACCACTAACAGGGGAAGGGACTCAGCCCCAGCATTTT,CASSPLTGEGTQPQHF
TRBV6-1,TRBD1,TRBJ1-4,-,TGTGCCAGCAGTGAACGGGACAGGGGACATGAAAAACTGTTTTTT,CASSERDRGHEKLFF
TRBV4-3,TRBD1,TRBJ2-2,-,TGCGCCAGCAGCACGACAGGGATAGGGGAGCTGTTTTTT,CASSTTGIGELFF
TRBV11-2,-,TRBJ2-2,-,TGTGCCAGCAGCAGTGTGCGGGCCGGGGAGCTGTTTTTT,CASSSVRAGELFF
TRBV19,TRBD1,TRBJ2-7,-,TGTGCCAGTAGTACCCCACAGGGGGCTAGGAACGAGCAGTACTTC,CASSTPQGARNEQYF
TRBV30,-,TRBJ1-2,-,TGTGCCTGGAGTGGCGGTAACTATGGCTACACCTTC,CAWSGGNYGYTF
TRBV7-8,-,TRBJ2-7,-,TGTGCCAGCAGCCTGGACACGCCGGCCTACGAGCAGTACTTC,CASSLDTPAYEQYF
TRBV7-9,-,TRBJ2-1,-,TGTGCCAGCAGCTTAGGGAGGGATGAGCAGTTCTTC,CASSLGRDEQFF
TRBV5-6,-,TRBJ2-3,once,TGTGCCAGCAGCTTGTTCTTGTATCACGGCGGGGCCAGTAGGGATACGCAGTATTTT,CASSLFLYHGGASRDTQYF
TRBV10-3,TRBD1,TRBJ1-2,-,TGTGCCATCAGAGACAGGGGGGATGGCTACACCTTC,CAIRDRGDGYTF
TRBV7-7,-,TRBJ2-3,-,TGTGCTAGCAGCCCTACGGGTAGTAATACAGATACGCAGTATTTT,CASSPTGSNTDTQYF
TRBV27,-,TRBJ2-1,-,TGTGCCAGCAGCTGGGGGCTTCCCGGCAATGAGCAGTTCTTC,CASSWGLPGNEQFF
TRBV7-2,TRBD1,TRBJ1-1,-,TGTGCCAGCAGCCCTTCAGGGGGGTCGGTGAACACTGAAGCTTTCTTT,CASSPSGGSVNTEAFF
TRBV28,TRBD1,TRBJ1-1,-,TGTGCCAGCATGACAGGGGCACTGAACACTGAAGCTTTCTTT,CASMTGALNTEAFF
TRBV9,TRBD1,TRBJ1-2,-,TGTGCCAGCAGCGTCGGACAGGGTTTCATCTATGGCTACACCTTC,CASSVGQGFIYGYTF
TRBV6-4,TRBD2,TRBJ2-7,-,TGTGCCAGCGGCCTAGCGGGGGGCTTCTACGAGCAGTACTTC,CASGLAGGFYEQYF
TRBV19,-,TRBJ1-5,-,TGTGCCAGCGAGGACAGTAGCAATCAGCCCCAGCATTTT,CASEDSSNQPQHF